Included here is one T cell receptor beta chain sequence, with context. Compared with germline, one end of the junction differs, possibly owing to a read error. This entry comes from a study of blood T cell repertoires in COVID-19. Overall study context: There were acute and convalescent COVID-19 samples, and they came from the United States, Italy and Spain. PBMCs, B-cell-depleted T cells, or T cells provided the cDNA or gDNA that made up the material.

Grouping used clinical history reported by participants in a survey and questionnaire. In the study's own analysis: Counts of nucleated cells, estimated from reference gene primer amplification, were obtained. The protocol was immunoSEQ multiplex PCR, while the TCRdb copy is restricted to in-frame clones and leaves out a portion. That table is the source of V, J and clone size, and D and trimming were worked out from the DNA. The table has 300,000 to 400,000 clones, roughly 88% seen once. There are 17 residues in the CDR3. The source of this sequence is a woman aged 30 to 39 with acute COVID-19. Sequencing was done on a sample of PBMCs or T cells enriched from blood (not recorded which). The chain carries TRBV23-1 and TRBJ2-3, with 8 bases that match TRBD2. TRBV23-1 is an ORF, with its function uncertain. The CDR3 DNA reads TGCACCAGCAGTCAATCAGTATTAGCGGGAACCACAGATACGCAGTATTTT. Translated: CTSSQSVLAGTTDTQYF.